These T cell receptor beta chains were read from a single sample in a study of identical twins. TCRdb analysed the 5' RACE reads with MiXCR anew, one entry per CDR3 protein. The sample holds roughly 290,000 distinct CDR3 sequences, less than 9.5% seen once. These data also featured in a second study, about yellow fever vaccine responses in identical twins.

The sequencing input was CD8+ T cells sorted from blood. The source of these receptors is a woman between 18 and 29 years old in good health. Each CDR3 is given with its conserved first and last residue. A D gene is named only where the DNA matches it firmly. A row's size may be missing; if present it is once, few, many or a size class.

D gene,clone size,J gene,V gene,CDR3 protein,CDR3 DNA
NA,few,TRBJ2-3,TRBV12-3/TRBV12-4,CASEYGGSSTDTQYF,TGTGCCAGTGAATACGGGGGATCGAGCACAGATACGCAGTATTTT
NA,many,TRBJ2-4,TRBV15,CATSRGNSGERNIQYF,TGTGCCACCAGCAGAGGCAATTCAGGGGAGAGAAACATTCAGTACTTC
NA,few,TRBJ1-5,TRBV28,CASSPLTHPPQHF,TGTGCCAGCAGTCCGCTGACCCATCCGCCCCAGCATTTT
TRBD2,NA,TRBJ2-1,TRBV7-8,CASTPFRGSDNEQFF,TGTGCCAGCACCCCGTTCCGCGGGAGCGATAATGAGCAGTTCTTC
TRBD2,many,TRBJ2-1,TRBV27,CASSPSSGEGYNEQFF,TGTGCCAGCAGTCCGTCTAGCGGGGAAGGATACAATGAGCAGTTCTTC
NA,NA,TRBJ2-7,TRBV6-2/TRBV6-3,CASSTRQFGDEQYF,TGTGCCAGCAGCACGCGACAGTTTGGGGACGAGCAGTACTTC
NA,many,TRBJ1-4,TRBV7-6,CASSLDVIGAGSEKLFF,TGTGCCAGCAGCTTAGACGTTATCGGTGCAGGGAGCGAAAAACTGTTTTTT
NA,NA,TRBJ2-3,TRBV27,CASSFISTPTDTQYF,TGTGCCAGCAGTTTCATTTCAACTCCCACAGATACGCAGTATTTT
NA,once,TRBJ2-3,TRBV20-1,CSADGTAGVRVPPPLPTDTQYF,TGCAGTGCCGACGGGACAGCGGGGGTCCGGGTGCCTCCACCCTTACCTACAGATACGCAGTATTTT
TRBD1,NA,TRBJ2-2,TRBV11-2,CASSPWTGGNTGELFF,TGTGCCAGCAGCCCGTGGACAGGGGGAAACACCGGGGAGCTGTTTTTT
NA,many,TRBJ1-5,TRBV24-1,CATECGGDCWKLDSNQPQHF,TGTGCCACCGAGTGTGGGGGAGATTGTTGGAAATTAGATAGCAATCAGCCCCAGCATTTT
NA,many,TRBJ2-3,TRBV7-2,CASSLLSGADADTQYF,TGTGCCAGCAGCCTGCTTTCGGGGGCCGACGCAGATACGCAGTATTTT
NA,many,TRBJ1-5,TRBV6-2/TRBV6-3,CASSYAVGPQHF,TGTGCCAGCAGTTACGCCGTTGGGCCCCAGCATTTT
NA,once,TRBJ2-3,TRBV7-3,CASSPLVGLADTQYF,TGTGCCAGCAGCCCACTAGTGGGGCTTGCAGATACGCAGTATTTT
NA,NA,TRBJ2-5,TRBV4-1,CASSQVEQETQYF,TGCGCCAGCAGCCAAGTCGAGCAAGAGACCCAGTACTTC
NA,few,TRBJ2-1,TRBV13,CASSPGPDSYNEQFF,TGTGCCAGCAGCCCCGGGCCAGACTCCTACAATGAGCAGTTCTTC
TRBD2,NA,TRBJ2-3,TRBV30,CAWKVGSGGLTDTQYF,TGTGCCTGGAAAGTGGGGTCGGGAGGGCTCACAGATACGCAGTATTTT
TRBD1,once,TRBJ2-3,TRBV6-5,CASSYGTATDTQYF,TGTGCCAGCAGTTACGGGACAGCCACAGATACGCAGTATTTT
NA,once,TRBJ2-7,TRBV20-1,CSARDYQVVSYEQYF,TGCAGTGCTAGAGATTATCAGGTTGTTTCCTACGAGCAGTACTTC
NA,few,TRBJ2-7,TRBV5-8,CASSSSYNEQYF,TGTGCCAGCAGCTCCTCTTATAACGAGCAGTACTTC
NA,few,TRBJ2-3,TRBV7-2,CASSLVAGTSTDTQYF,TGTGCCAGCAGCTTAGTTGCGGGGACCAGCACAGATACGCAGTATTTT
NA,many,TRBJ2-2,TRBV4-3,CASSLGSNTGELFF,TGCGCCAGCAGCCTGGGATCGAACACCGGGGAGCTGTTTTTT
NA,NA,TRBJ2-3,TRBV3-1,CASSQSVRLSTDTQYF,TGTGCCAGCAGCCAAAGCGTGCGTCTAAGCACAGATACGCAGTATTTT
NA,few,TRBJ2-7,TRBV27,CASSLNGILYEQYF,TGTGCCAGCAGTTTAAACGGCATTCTCTACGAGCAGTACTTC
NA,few,TRBJ2-3,TRBV7-9,CASSLIGGRLDTQYF,TGTGCCAGCAGCTTAATAGGTGGACGTTTGGATACGCAGTATTTT
NA,many,TRBJ2-7,TRBV10-3,CAISVTARFEDGNSYEQYF,TGTGCCATCAGTGTAACTGCCCGCTTTGAAGACGGAAACTCCTACGAGCAGTACTTC
NA,few,TRBJ2-3,TRBV10-2,CASSESTDTQYF,TGCGCCAGCAGTGAGTCTACAGATACGCAGTATTTT
TRBD2,many,TRBJ2-3,TRBV7-2,CASRHTSGSSTDTQYF,TGTGCCAGCAGACATACTAGCGGTTCTAGCACAGATACGCAGTATTTT
NA,many,TRBJ1-5,TRBV15,CATSTASNQPQHF,TGTGCCACCAGCACAGCTAGCAATCAGCCCCAGCATTTT
TRBD1,once,TRBJ1-2,TRBV27,CASSLTGASTGYTF,TGTGCCAGCAGTCTCACAGGGGCCTCGACAGGCTACACCTTC
NA,many,TRBJ2-5,TRBV2,CASSGTAPYQETQYF,TGTGCCAGCAGTGGGACAGCCCCGTACCAAGAGACCCAGTACTTC
TRBD1,NA,TRBJ1-1,TRBV6-1,CASSRPQGATNTEAFF,TGTGCCAGCAGTCGCCCACAGGGGGCAACGAACACTGAAGCTTTCTTT
NA,few,TRBJ2-7,TRBV11-2,CASSLESSPETFEQYF,TGTGCCAGCAGCTTAGAGTCGTCTCCCGAAACTTTCGAGCAGTACTTC
NA,NA,TRBJ2-7,TRBV4-3,CASSQDSRDLSYEQYF,TGCGCCAGCAGCCAAGATAGCAGGGACCTCTCCTACGAGCAGTACTTC
NA,few,TRBJ1-4,TRBV29-1,CSVVTGSNEKLFF,TGCAGCGTTGTCACGGGGAGTAATGAAAAACTGTTTTTT
TRBD2,many,TRBJ2-3,TRBV6-2/TRBV6-3,CASRNLELAETTDTQYF,TGTGCCAGCAGAAACCTTGAACTAGCGGAGACCACAGATACGCAGTATTTT
NA,NA,TRBJ2-1,TRBV6-5,CASSYSPGGNEQFF,TGTGCCAGCAGTTACTCCCCCGGGGGTAATGAGCAGTTCTTC